This record covers a single TCR beta chain. Seattle's enrolled individuals joined amid active infection and were then monitored longitudinally. The sample originates from a study of blood T cell repertoires in COVID-19. Germline lookup yields CDR1 SGHRS and CDR2 YFSETQ. V was shortened by 3 bases and J by 7 bases, with 10 bases between the two germline ends. This CDR3 has 13 amino acids. As originally analysed: Amplification from reference gene primers served as the basis for estimated nucleated cell counts. Profiling relied on immunoSEQ multiplex PCR, and the TCRdb table lists in-frame clones only, not all of them. D and trimming come from the DNA, and the V and J calls and clone size come from that table. The sample includes about 220,000 clones, approximately 78% seen only once; the top ten take 5.2%.

This receptor was obtained from a woman between 70 and 85 years old with COVID-19, enrolled during active disease. Input material: peripheral blood. The chain recombines TRBV5-1 with TRBJ2-2; D is undetermined. CDR3 in amino acids: CASSYQENGELFF. CDR3 sequence (DNA): TGCGCCAGCAGCTATCAGGAAAACGGGGAGCTGTTTTTT.